Below, 30 T cell receptor beta chains from the same sample are listed, as sequenced in a study of control samples from healthy donors and cancer patients. Generated by immunoSEQ multiplex PCR, the TCRdb table keeps only in-frame clones and is missing some. The data contain fewer than 500,000 clones, approximately 90% of them seen just once; the ten biggest clones take up around 6.4%. The sequenced sample was PBMCs. The source of these receptors is a middle-aged man with head and neck cancer.

This sequence joins TRBV6-5 and TRBJ1-6; TRBD1 might be the D (6 bases). There are 14 residues in the CDR3. V was clipped by 6 bases and J by 5 bases, with 11 bases between them. Germline CDR1 and CDR2: MNHEY and SVGAGI. The CDR3 loop is CASRGAFHNSPLHF. As DNA, the CDR3 is TGTGCCAGCAGGGGGGCTTTTCATAATTCACCCCTCCACTTT.

The rearrangement uses TRBV7-3 and TRBJ2-7; D unresolved. The CDR3 extends over 15 amino acids. Germline V gene data show CDR1 as SGHTA and CDR2 as FQGTGA. V gave up 2 bases and J gave up 4 bases, with 15 bases separating them. The CDR3 DNA is TGTGCCAGCAGCTTAGGAAGGAGTCTTAAGTACGAGCAGTACTTC. This encodes CASSLGRSLKYEQYF.

The rearrangement joins TRBV3-1 (or the pseudogene TRBV3-2) to TRBJ1-4, with 7 bases fitting TRBD1. Losses at the gene ends were 3 bases for V and 6 bases for J; bases not matched to a gene: 4. There are 14 residues in the CDR3. In germline, CDR1 is LGHDT, CDR2 YNNKEL (reference sequence). CDR3 sequence: CASSHQGGDEKLFF. DNA for the CDR3: TGTGCCAGCAGCCACCAGGGGGGAGATGAAAAACTGTTTTTT.

This sequence joins TRBV7-8 and TRBJ1-6, with 7 nucleotides matching TRBD1. The trim removed 0 bases at V and 4 bases at J, leaving 9 bases unmatched. The CDR3 runs to 18 residues. The germline gives CDR1 SGHVS, CDR2 FQNEAQ. CDR3 nucleotides: TGTGCCAGCAGCTTAGCTGAGGGGGCCCGGGTGTATAATTCACCCCTCCACTTT. It specifies CASSLAEGARVYNSPLHF.

V and J are TRBV7-2 and TRBJ1-3; D unresolved. The germline V gene has CDR1 SGHTA and CDR2 FQGNSA. V lost 5 bases and J 0 bases, leaving 8 bases between the germline ends. The CDR3 length is 14 residues. The CDR3: CASSQLSSGNTIYF. CDR3 nucleotide sequence: TGTGCCAGCAGCCAATTGAGCTCTGGAAACACCATATATTTT.

The chain couples TRBV24-1 to TRBJ2-1, with D unclear. The V and J ends lost 4 bases and 8 bases respectively, with 11 bases between them. Germline CDR1 reads KGHDR; CDR2 reads SFDVKD. The length of the CDR3 is 13 residues. The CDR3 reads CATSDSHLDEQFF. In nucleotides, the CDR3 is TGTGCCACCAGTGACTCACATTTGGATGAGCAGTTCTTC.

The chain recombines TRBV6-4 with TRBJ1-2; no reliable D call. V lost 6 bases and J 0 bases, leaving 5 bases between the germline ends. The germline gives CDR1 MRHNA, CDR2 SNTAGT. This CDR3 contains 12 residues. Here the CDR3 reads CASRTTNYGYTF. Written as DNA, the CDR3 is TGTGCCAGCAGGACAACTAACTATGGCTACACCTTC.

This clone appeared a single time. The chain links TRBV18 to TRBJ2-1; TRBD2 might be the D (6 bases). V gave up 3 bases and J gave up 8 bases, with 20 bases separating them. This CDR3 is built from 16 residues. Looked up from germline, CDR1 is KGHSH and CDR2 is LQKENI. DNA of the CDR3: TGTGCCAGCTCACCCGGGCCTAGCCGGCGCGGGGATGAGCAGTTCTTC. Its translation is CASSPGPSRRGDEQFF.

The rearrangement joins TRBV6-5 to TRBJ1-1; unclear D gene. The CDR3 loop spans 11 amino acids. From germline, CDR1 is MNHEY and CDR2 SVGAGI. Trimming shortened V by 8 bases and J by 7 bases, and 11 bases separated the two germline ends. Here the CDR3 reads CASRREYEAFF. In DNA form, the CDR3 reads TGTGCCAGCCGGAGGGAGTATGAAGCTTTCTTT.

This chain connects TRBV20-1 to TRBJ2-7; TRBD2 is a possible D gene (5 bases). Per the germline V gene, CDR1 is DFQATT and CDR2 is SNEGSKA (reference sequence). The CDR3 extends over 14 amino acids. The ends were cut back, 3 bases at V and 2 bases at J, with 14 bases in the middle. In DNA form, the CDR3 reads TGCAGTGCTAGTCCCCGGGAATGGACCTACGAGCAGTACTTC. It yields the protein CSASPREWTYEQYF.

V usage is TRBV4-1 and J usage is TRBJ2-7; TRBD1 matches 9 bases. Unmatched junction bases numbered 5, after V lost 2 bases and J lost 3 bases. The CDR3 spans 15 residues. Germline V CDR1 and CDR2: MGHRA, YSYEKL. Here the CDR3 DNA reads TGCGCCAGCAGCCAACCGGGACAGGGCTTCTACGAGCAGTACTTC. Its protein product is CASSQPGQGFYEQYF.

The chain employs TRBV6-5 and TRBJ1-5; D is unclear. The CDR3 consists of 16 residues. V dropped 4 bases and J dropped 0 bases, with 13 bases sitting between them. Germline CDR1 reads MNHEY; CDR2 reads SVGAGI. CDR3: CASSSNPNYSNQPQHF. The CDR3 nucleotides are TGTGCCAGCAGTTCCAATCCGAATTATAGCAATCAGCCCCAGCATTTT.

The V call is TRBV7-2, the J call TRBJ1-3; D is perhaps TRBD1 (5 bases). V was trimmed by 5 bases and J by 2 bases, leaving 13 bases between them. Germline V gene sequence: CDR1 SGHTA, CDR2 FQGNSA. The CDR3 has 15 amino acids. CDR3 loop: CASSMEVTAGNTIYF. The CDR3 nucleotides are TGTGCCAGCAGCATGGAGGTGACAGCTGGAAACACCATATATTTT.

The chain is built from TRBV19 and TRBJ2-1; 7 bases match TRBD1. After removal of 6 bases from V and 11 bases from J, the junction contained 13 bases not matched to a gene. Germline loops: CDR1 LNHDA, CDR2 SQIVND (reference sequence). The CDR3 loop spans 14 amino acids. CDR3 region: CASSPIQGKGQQFF. The CDR3 DNA is TGTGCCAGTAGCCCCATACAGGGGAAAGGTCAGCAGTTCTTC.

This chain uses TRBV10-3 with TRBJ2-2; 9 positions match TRBD2. Germline V gene sequence: CDR1 ENHRY, CDR2 SYGVKD. The CDR3 loop spans 16 amino acids. V shed 6 bases, J shed 8 bases, and the junction held 13 bases outside the gene matches. The CDR3 DNA reads as TGTGCCATCAGCGCCGCACGCGGGGGGGAACTTGGGGAGCTGTTTTTT. It codes for CAISAARGGELGELFF.

J is TRBJ1-6 and V is TRBV6-5; TRBD1 matches 7 bases. J lost 5 bases, V lost 6 bases, and 7 bases had no gene match. From germline, CDR1 is MNHEY and CDR2 SVGAGI. This CDR3 contains 15 residues. The CDR3 loop is CASRRPGQNNSPLHF. CDR3 DNA: TGTGCCAGCAGGAGACCGGGACAGAATAATTCACCCCTCCACTTT.

This rearrangement joins TRBV10-3 to TRBJ1-2; perhaps TRBD1 as D (5 bases). V was shortened by 10 bases and J by 4 bases, with 25 bases between the two germline ends. The CDR3 is 16 amino acids. CDR1 and CDR2 (germline): ENHRY, SYGVKD. The CDR3 loop reads CATGSLRDRKAYGYTF. DNA of the CDR3: TGTGCCACCGGATCCCTCCGGGACCGAAAGGCCTATGGCTACACCTTC.

V usage is TRBV11-3 and J usage is TRBJ1-1, with D possibly matching TRBD1 (6 bases). Germline V gene data show CDR1 as SGHNT and CDR2 as YENEEA. The CDR3 has 14 residues. The ends were cut back, 1 base at V and 4 bases at J, with 10 bases in the middle. CDR3 DNA sequence: TGTGCCAGCAGCTTAGGGGGGGCCGGCACTGAAGCTTTCTTT. Translating gives CASSLGGAGTEAFF.

The CDR3 sequence: CASSLAGREQPQHF. As DNA, the CDR3 is TGTGCCAGCAGCTTGGCAGGGAGGGAACAGCCCCAGCATTTT. This sequence joins TRBV5-5 and TRBJ1-5; tentatively, D is TRBD1 (5 bases). Germline V lookup: CDR1 SGHKS, CDR2 YYEKEE (reference sequence). This CDR3 contains 14 residues. Between the trimmed V and J ends, which lost 0 bases and 7 bases, there was a span of 11 bases.

This chain joins TRBV30 and TRBJ1-1, with D possibly being TRBD1 (6 bases). The CDR3 runs to 14 residues. Trimming shortened V by 0 bases and J by 1 base, and 9 bases separated the two germline ends. In germline, CDR1 is GTSNPN, CDR2 SVGIG (reference sequence). The CDR3 nucleotides read TGTGCCTGGAGTGTCACCAGGGGGAACACTGAAGCTTTCTTT. As protein: CAWSVTRGNTEAFF.

J is TRBJ1-5 and V is TRBV10-3; TRBD1 might be the D (5 bases). The germline V and J ends were trimmed by 2 bases and 3 bases, with 11 bases remaining between them. Germline V gives CDR1 ENHRY, CDR2 SYGVKD. This CDR3 contains 15 residues. Here the CDR3 reads CAISEERGHNQPQHF. The CDR3 DNA reads as TGTGCCATCAGTGAGGAGAGGGGCCACAATCAGCCCCAGCATTTT.

V usage is TRBV30 and J usage is TRBJ2-1, with 10 bases aligning to TRBD2. CDR1 and CDR2 from the germline V gene are GTSNPN and SVGIG (reference sequence). This CDR3 is 14 amino acids long. The V gene end was trimmed by 2 bases and the J gene end by 8 bases; junction bases not matched to a gene: 6. Written as DNA, the CDR3 is TGTGCCTGGAGTAAGGGACTAGCGTTGGATGAGCAGTTCTTC. Amino acids: CAWSKGLALDEQFF.

The V and J genes are TRBV6-5 and TRBJ2-2; D might be TRBD1 (6 bases). The CDR3 covers 14 residues. V gave up 2 bases and J gave up 8 bases, with 12 bases separating them. CDR1 is MNHEY, CDR2 SVGAGI, per germline. This CDR3 reads CASSYQGPLGELFF. CDR3 DNA: TGTGCCAGCAGTTACCAGGGGCCTTTAGGGGAGCTGTTTTTT.

This clone was observed once. The CDR3 here is CASRIGTIGEQYF. CDR3 DNA: TGTGCCAGCAGGATAGGGACTATCGGCGAGCAGTACTTC. The chain recombines TRBV5-6 with TRBJ2-7; 7 bases agree with TRBD2. The CDR3 sequence is 13 residues long. Germline loops: CDR1 SGHDT, CDR2 YYEEEE. With V trimmed by 5 bases and J by 6 bases, 8 bases remained unmatched.

The genes are TRBV9 and TRBJ2-1; TRBD2 might be the D (6 bases). Trimming took 4 bases from V and 3 from J, leaving 20 bases between them. The CDR3 is 17 amino acids. The germline V gene has CDR1 SGDLS and CDR2 YYNGEE. CDR3 nucleotides: TGTGCCAGCAGCCTCCGGAGGGCGGAGGTGGGCTACAATGAGCAGTTCTTC. This encodes CASSLRRAEVGYNEQFF.

This chain joins TRBV19 and TRBJ1-1; tentative D call: TRBD1 (6 bases). V shed 8 bases and J shed 4 bases, with 8 bases lying between them. This CDR3 has 11 amino acids. Germline V gives CDR1 LNHDA, CDR2 SQIVND (reference sequence). This CDR3 reads CASEGGTEAFF. The CDR3 nucleotides read TGTGCCAGTGAGGGGGGCACTGAAGCTTTCTTT. The full variable domain, its missing parts supplied by reference TRBV19 and TRBJ1-1, is DGGITQSPKYLFRKEGQNVTLSCEQNLNHDAMYWYRQDPGQGLRLIYYSQIVNDFQKGDIAEGYSVSREKKESFPLTVTSAQKNPTAFYLCASEGGTEAFFGQGTRLTVV.

The chain joins TRBV4-1 to TRBJ1-5, with D hard to call. Trimming removed 0 bases at V and 3 bases at J, with 21 bases between. There are 19 residues in the CDR3. Germline values: CDR1 MGHRA, CDR2 YSYEKL. In DNA form, the CDR3 reads TGCGCCAGCAGCCAAGAAGGCTGGACCCGATCCGCCGCCAATCAGCCCCAGCATTTT. It yields the protein CASSQEGWTRSAANQPQHF.

Concerning this clone: This same CDR3 is encoded by further DNA sequences in the sample. The chain links TRBV2 to TRBJ2-7; D call uncertain. The CDR3 spans 10 residues. In germline, CDR1 is SNHLY, CDR2 FYNNEI. V was clipped by 6 bases and J by 2 bases, with 2 bases between them. CDR3 in amino acids: CASRTYEQYF. CDR3 coding DNA: TGTGCCAGCAGGACCTACGAGCAGTACTTC.

Of note for this clone: This sample also contains other DNA sequences that code for the same CDR3. V gene TRBV4-1 combines with J gene TRBJ1-1, with D unclear. The CDR3 has 14 residues. V lost 1 base and J 0 bases, leaving 6 bases between the germline ends. Germline V lookup: CDR1 MGHRA, CDR2 YSYEKL. The DNA for the CDR3 is TGCGCCAGCAGCCAAGGACCGTTGAACACTGAAGCTTTCTTT. Protein sequence: CASSQGPLNTEAFF.

In DNA form, the CDR3 reads TGTGCCAGCAACCTCGTCGGGGGGGCGCGAGAGCAGTACTTC. Its protein is CASNLVGGAREQYF. The V and J genes are TRBV6-5 and TRBJ2-7; 8 nucleotides align to TRBD2. Germline CDR1 is MNHEY and CDR2 is SVGAGI. Trimming cost V 7 bases and J 7 bases; bases outside gene matches: 12. The length of the CDR3 is 14 residues.